This is a list of T cell receptor beta chains from one sample in a study of blood T cell repertoires in COVID-19. TCRdb's table, derived via immunoSEQ multiplex PCR, lists solely in-frame clones and lacks some. Here the sample spans roughly 500,000 clones, nearly 90% being singletons. The sequenced sample consisted of peripheral blood. The origin of the receptors is a man aged 18 to 35 with COVID-19, enrolled during active disease. The CDR3 runs from the conserved cysteine through the conserved F or W. A D gene is named only where the DNA matches it firmly. Clone size appears in some rows only: once, few, many, or a class for an expanded clone.

v_call	j_call	clone_size	d_call	cdr3_nt	cdr3_aa
TRBV19	TRBJ2-5	-	-	TGTGCCAGTAGTAACCGGGACACCCGGGGCACCCAGTACTTC	CASSNRDTRGTQYF
TRBV4-1	TRBJ2-5	-	-	TGCGCCAGCAGCCAATGGCAGCAAGAGACCCAGTACTTC	CASSQWQQETQYF
TRBV6-1	TRBJ1-1	-	-	TGTGCCAGCAGTGCCCGGTGGGTGGGGAGGAACACTGAAGCTTTCTTT	CASSARWVGRNTEAFF
TRBV30	TRBJ2-5	once	TRBD2	TGTGCCTGGATCTGGACTAGCGGGAGTATGAGAGGAGAGACCCAGTACTTC	CAWIWTSGSMRGETQYF
TRBV15	TRBJ1-2	-	-	TGTGCCACCAGCAGAACCCGGGGAGAGTATGGCTACACCTTC	CATSRTRGEYGYTF
TRBV6-5	TRBJ1-6	-	TRBD1	TGTGCCAGCCGGGGGACAGATAATTCACCCCTCCACTTT	CASRGTDNSPLHF
TRBV5-4	TRBJ1-2	-	-	TGTGCCAGCAGCTCGGGGGGGGACATTTATGGCTACACCTTC	CASSSGGDIYGYTF
TRBV7-9	TRBJ2-3	-	-	TGTGCCAGCAGCTTAATGCAGGGGACAGATACGCAGTATTTT	CASSLMQGTDTQYF
TRBV7-2	TRBJ1-5	-	-	TGTGCCAGCAGCTTAATCTTACGGGGCAATCAGCCCCAGCATTTT	CASSLILRGNQPQHF
TRBV10-3	TRBJ1-1	-	-	TGTGCCATCAGTGAGTCCGGTAACACTGAAGCTTTCTTT	CAISESGNTEAFF
TRBV14	TRBJ1-4	-	TRBD1	TGTGCCAGCAGCCAGACAGGGGGAAAACTGTTTTTT	CASSQTGGKLFF
TRBV29-1	TRBJ2-2	-	-	TGCAGCGGGTTAGGAGTAGGACTCACCGGGGAGCTGTTTTTT	CSGLGVGLTGELFF
TRBV19	TRBJ2-1	-	-	TGTGCCAGTAGTACGGAAAGGGGTTGGGGTGAGCAGTTCTTC	CASSTERGWGEQFF
TRBV28	TRBJ2-1	-	TRBD1	TGTGCCAGCAGCCGAGGACAGGCGAATGAGCAGTTCTTC	CASSRGQANEQFF
TRBV24-1	TRBJ2-1	once	-	TGTGCCACCAGTGATGGGGCTTCCTACAATGAGCAGTTCTTC	CATSDGASYNEQFF
TRBV4-2	TRBJ1-1	-	-	TGTGCCAGCAGCCAAGCCAGTGTGGGGGGAGGAGGCACTGAAGCTTTCTTT	CASSQASVGGGGTEAFF
TRBV11-2	TRBJ2-2	-	-	TGTGCCAGCAGCTTCGGAGACCGAGTTGTCACCGGGGAGCTGTTTTTT	CASSFGDRVVTGELFF
TRBV11-2	TRBJ2-4	-	TRBD2	TGTGCCAGCAGCCATTCTCGGGGGGTTGGAGCCAAAAACATTCAGTACTTC	CASSHSRGVGAKNIQYF
TRBV30	TRBJ2-7	-	TRBD1	TGTGCCTGGAGTCTGGGACAGGGCCTATCCGAGCAGTACTTC	CAWSLGQGLSEQYF
TRBV2	TRBJ2-3	once	-	TGTGCCAGCATGGCGGTCTCTAGCACAGATACGCAGTATTTT	CASMAVSSTDTQYF
TRBV19	TRBJ2-1	-	-	TGTGCCAGTAGGGGGACAAACTACAATGAGCAGTTCTTC	CASRGTNYNEQFF
TRBV6-5	TRBJ1-1	-	-	TGTGCCAGCAGGCCTGCGGGGGCTGATGCTGAAGCTTTCTTT	CASRPAGADAEAFF
TRBV2	TRBJ2-7	-	-	TGTGCCAGCAGCCCCGGGGGCTCCTACGAGCAGTACTTC	CASSPGGSYEQYF
TRBV12-3/TRBV12-4	TRBJ2-1	-	TRBD2	TGTGCCAGCAGTTTAGGGTGGGGCGGGAGGCCTATCTTC	CASSLGWGGRPIF
TRBV10-2	TRBJ2-1	-	TRBD2	TGCGCCAGCAGGGAAGGAGCGGGGGGGAAGCATGAGCAGTTCTTC	CASREGAGGKHEQFF
TRBV7-3	TRBJ2-3	-	TRBD2	TGTGCCAGCAGCTTCGCGGGAGGGCCTAGAGATACGCAGTATTTT	CASSFAGGPRDTQYF
TRBV5-6	TRBJ2-4	-	-	TGTGCCAGCAGCTTGGTGGTGGGGCTAAGGAATAGCTCCAAAAACATTCAGTACTTC	CASSLVVGLRNSSKNIQYF
TRBV19	TRBJ1-1	-	TRBD1	TGTGCCAGTAGGGACAGGGGGTTGAACACTGAAGCTTTCTTT	CASRDRGLNTEAFF
TRBV6-5	TRBJ2-3	-	TRBD2	TGTGCCAGCATAGCTAGCGGGGGGGCTTCAGATACGCAGTATTTT	CASIASGGASDTQYF
TRBV27	TRBJ2-3	-	TRBD2	TGTGCCAGCAGTTTATCGGGGCGGGGAGCGGGGGCCACAGATACGCAGTATTTT	CASSLSGRGAGATDTQYF
TRBV29-1	TRBJ2-7	-	TRBD1	TGCAGCGGCCGGGACAGGTACGAGCAGTACTTC	CSGRDRYEQYF
TRBV10-3	TRBJ2-5	-	TRBD2	TGTGCCATCAGTGAGACGCTAGCGGGGGGTGAGACCCAGTACTTC	CAISETLAGGETQYF
TRBV7-6	TRBJ2-5	-	TRBD1	TGTGCCAGCAGCCCCCGGACAGGGTATCGGGAGACCCAGTACTTC	CASSPRTGYRETQYF
TRBV29-1	TRBJ2-3	-	-	TGCAGCGTTGAACGAGACACTTACACAGATACGCAGTATTTT	CSVERDTYTDTQYF
TRBV18	TRBJ2-5	-	-	TGTGCCAGCTCACCCCAAGGGGGGGGCCAAGAGACCCAGTACTTC	CASSPQGGGQETQYF
TRBV4-2	TRBJ2-7	few	TRBD2	TGTGCCAGCAGCCAACATAGCGGGACTGGCTCCTACGAGCAGTACTTC	CASSQHSGTGSYEQYF
TRBV4-1	TRBJ2-7	-	TRBD1	TGCGCCAGCAGCCAACCCGGACAGGGGAACGAGCAGTACTTC	CASSQPGQGNEQYF
TRBV21-1	TRBJ1-5	-	-	TGTGCCAGCGTGAGGGTACAGGGAGTCAATCAGCCCCAGCATTTT	CASVRVQGVNQPQHF
TRBV30	TRBJ2-1	-	-	TGTGCCTGGAGTGAACAGGGTGAGAATGAGCAGTTCTTC	CAWSEQGENEQFF
TRBV4-1	TRBJ2-7	-	TRBD2	TGCGCCAGCAGCCAAGACCCGGGACTAGCCCCCTACGAGCAGTACTTC	CASSQDPGLAPYEQYF
TRBV15	TRBJ1-2	-	TRBD1	TGTGCCACCAGCTCACAGGGGGCTAGGTATGGCTACACCTTC	CATSSQGARYGYTF
TRBV3-1/TRBV3-2	TRBJ2-1	-	TRBD2	TGTGCCAGCAGCCAAATGACTAGCGGGGGGGCGGGTGAGCAGTTCTTC	CASSQMTSGGAGEQFF
TRBV2	TRBJ1-1	once	-	TGTGCCAGCAGTGAAAGGGGGAGCGTTACTGAAGCTTTCTTT	CASSERGSVTEAFF
TRBV7-9	TRBJ1-6	-	TRBD1	TGTGCCAGCAGCTTAGGCGACAGGGCTAATTCACCCCTCCACTTT	CASSLGDRANSPLHF
TRBV6-5	TRBJ1-3	once	TRBD1	TGTGCCAGCAGTTCGTCAGGGGGCATGGGAGACACCATATATTTT	CASSSSGGMGDTIYF
TRBV13	TRBJ2-7	once	TRBD1	TGTGCCAGCAGTTCCGGGACAGGGGACTACGAGCAGTACTTC	CASSSGTGDYEQYF
TRBV18	TRBJ2-7	few	-	TGTGCCAGCTCACCAAGGACTGGAAATTACGAGCAGTACTTC	CASSPRTGNYEQYF
TRBV2	TRBJ2-2	-	TRBD2	TGTGCCAGCAGTTTCAGCAGACTAGCGGGAGGACCGAACACCGGGGAGCTGTTTTTT	CASSFSRLAGGPNTGELFF
TRBV5-4	TRBJ2-3	-	TRBD2	TGTGCCAGCAGCCCGCGGCGGAGCGGGGGCTCGGATACGCAGTATTTT	CASSPRRSGGSDTQYF
TRBV7-9	TRBJ2-7	-	-	TGTGCCAGCAGCTTAGCCGTATCCTACGAGCAGTACTTC	CASSLAVSYEQYF
TRBV2	TRBJ2-7	-	TRBD2	TGTGCCGCCACCGGGAGGTCCTACGAGCAGTACTTC	CAATGRSYEQYF
TRBV25-1	TRBJ2-3	-	TRBD2	TGTGCCAGCAGCTCTAGCGGGGTTTCAGACACAGATACGCAGTATTTT	CASSSSGVSDTDTQYF
TRBV18	TRBJ2-3	-	TRBD2	TGTGCCAGCTCACCAGAACTAGCGGGAGGAATAGATACGCAGTATTTT	CASSPELAGGIDTQYF
TRBV7-9	TRBJ1-2	-	-	TGTGCCAGCAGCGGAACATTCAGGGATACTATGGGCTACACCTTC	CASSGTFRDTMGYTF
TRBV18	TRBJ2-2	-	TRBD2	TGTGCCAGCTCACAACACGCCGGGACTAGCGATCCGAACACCGGGGAGCTGTTTTTT	CASSQHAGTSDPNTGELFF